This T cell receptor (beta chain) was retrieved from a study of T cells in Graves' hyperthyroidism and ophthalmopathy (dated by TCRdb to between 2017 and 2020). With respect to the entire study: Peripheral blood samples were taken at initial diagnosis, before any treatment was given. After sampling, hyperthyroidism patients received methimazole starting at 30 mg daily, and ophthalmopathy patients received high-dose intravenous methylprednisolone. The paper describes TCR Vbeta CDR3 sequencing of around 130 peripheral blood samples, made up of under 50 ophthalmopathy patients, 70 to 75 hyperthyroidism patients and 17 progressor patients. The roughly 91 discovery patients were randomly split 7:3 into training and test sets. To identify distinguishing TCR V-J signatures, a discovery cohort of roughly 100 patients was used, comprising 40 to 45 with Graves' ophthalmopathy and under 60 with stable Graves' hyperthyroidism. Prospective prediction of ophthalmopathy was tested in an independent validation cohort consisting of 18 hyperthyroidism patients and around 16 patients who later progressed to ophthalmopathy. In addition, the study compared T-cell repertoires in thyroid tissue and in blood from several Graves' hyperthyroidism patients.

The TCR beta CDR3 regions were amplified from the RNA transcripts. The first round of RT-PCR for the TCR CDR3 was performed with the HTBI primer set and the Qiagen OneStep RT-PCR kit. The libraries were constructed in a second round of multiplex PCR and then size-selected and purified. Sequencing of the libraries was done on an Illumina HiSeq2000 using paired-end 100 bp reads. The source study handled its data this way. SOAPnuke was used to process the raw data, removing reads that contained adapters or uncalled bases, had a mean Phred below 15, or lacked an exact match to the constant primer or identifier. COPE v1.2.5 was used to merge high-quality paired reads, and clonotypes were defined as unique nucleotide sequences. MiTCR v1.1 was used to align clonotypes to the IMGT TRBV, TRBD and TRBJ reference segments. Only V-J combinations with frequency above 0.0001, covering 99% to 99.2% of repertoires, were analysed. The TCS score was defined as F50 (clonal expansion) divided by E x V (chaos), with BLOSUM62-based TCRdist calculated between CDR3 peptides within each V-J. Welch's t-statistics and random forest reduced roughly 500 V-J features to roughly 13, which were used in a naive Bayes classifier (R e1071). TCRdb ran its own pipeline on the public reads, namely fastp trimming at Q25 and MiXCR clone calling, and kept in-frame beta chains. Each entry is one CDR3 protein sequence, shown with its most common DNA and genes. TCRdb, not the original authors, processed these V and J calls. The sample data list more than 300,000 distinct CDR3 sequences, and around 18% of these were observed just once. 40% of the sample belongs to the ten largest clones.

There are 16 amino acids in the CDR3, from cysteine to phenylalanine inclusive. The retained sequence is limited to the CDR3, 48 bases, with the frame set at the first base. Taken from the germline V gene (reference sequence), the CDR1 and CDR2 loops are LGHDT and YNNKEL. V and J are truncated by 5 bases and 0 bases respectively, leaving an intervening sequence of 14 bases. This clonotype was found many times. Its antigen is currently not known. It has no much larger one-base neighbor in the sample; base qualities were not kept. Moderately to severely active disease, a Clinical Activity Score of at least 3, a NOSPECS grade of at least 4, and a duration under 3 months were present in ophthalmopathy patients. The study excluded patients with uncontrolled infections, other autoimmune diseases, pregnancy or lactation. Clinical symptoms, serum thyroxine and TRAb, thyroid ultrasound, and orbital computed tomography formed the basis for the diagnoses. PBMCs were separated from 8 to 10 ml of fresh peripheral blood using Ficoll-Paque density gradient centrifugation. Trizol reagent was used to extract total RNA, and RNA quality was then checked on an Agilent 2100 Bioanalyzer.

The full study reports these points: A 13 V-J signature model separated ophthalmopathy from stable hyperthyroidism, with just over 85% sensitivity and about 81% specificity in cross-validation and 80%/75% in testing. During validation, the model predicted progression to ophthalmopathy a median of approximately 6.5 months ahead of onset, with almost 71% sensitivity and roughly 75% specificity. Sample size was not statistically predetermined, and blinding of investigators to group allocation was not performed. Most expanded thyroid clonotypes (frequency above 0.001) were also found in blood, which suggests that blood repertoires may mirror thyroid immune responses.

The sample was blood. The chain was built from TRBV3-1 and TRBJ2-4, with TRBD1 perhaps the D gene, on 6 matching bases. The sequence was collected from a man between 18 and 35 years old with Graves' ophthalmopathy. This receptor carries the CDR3 CASSEDSLLAKNIQYF. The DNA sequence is TGTGCCAGCAGCGAGGACAGTCTTTTAGCCAAAAACATTCAGTACTTC.